This is a list of T cell receptor beta chains from one sample in a study of blood T cell repertoires in COVID-19. Produced via immunoSEQ multiplex PCR; TCRdb's table is partial and in-frame only. The sample carries about 400,000 clones, nearly 90% recorded once. Sequenced input: PBMCs or T cells enriched from blood (not recorded which). The receptors stem from a woman in her twenties or thirties who had recovered from COVID-19. The CDR3 runs from the conserved cysteine through the conserved F or W. Fields, in order: J gene, V gene, D gene, clone size, CDR3 protein, CDR3 DNA. A D gene is named only where the DNA matches it firmly. Size values are once, few and many counts, or a class for expanded clones, and some rows have none.

j_call: TRBJ2-5; v_call: TRBV28; d_call: TRBD2; clone_size: -; cdr3_aa: CASSPGLAGLGLGETQYF; cdr3_nt: TGTGCCAGCAGTCCGGGACTAGCGGGGTTGGGCTTGGGGGAGACCCAGTACTTC
j_call: TRBJ2-2; v_call: TRBV1; d_call: -; clone_size: -; cdr3_aa: CTSSPPWGSGSHTGELFF; cdr3_nt: -
j_call: TRBJ2-5; v_call: TRBV24-1; d_call: TRBD2; clone_size: -; cdr3_aa: CATSDLSSAGLGKETQYF; cdr3_nt: TGTGCCACCAGTGATTTATCCTCTGCGGGACTAGGTAAAGAGACCCAGTACTTC
j_call: TRBJ2-7; v_call: TRBV30; d_call: TRBD2; clone_size: -; cdr3_aa: CAWGGDSSYEQYF; cdr3_nt: TGTGCCTGGGGGGGGGACTCCTCCTACGAGCAGTACTTC
j_call: TRBJ1-2; v_call: TRBV25-1; d_call: -; clone_size: -; cdr3_aa: CASSGGDGYTF; cdr3_nt: TGTGCCAGCAGTGGGGGGGATGGCTACACCTTC
j_call: TRBJ1-5; v_call: TRBV2; d_call: TRBD1; clone_size: once; cdr3_aa: CASSGQGGIQPQHF; cdr3_nt: TGTGCCAGCAGTGGACAGGGGGGGATTCAGCCCCAGCATTTT
j_call: TRBJ2-7; v_call: TRBV28; d_call: TRBD2; clone_size: -; cdr3_aa: CASSFQGGRAYEQYF; cdr3_nt: TGTGCCAGCAGTTTTCAAGGCGGGAGGGCCTACGAGCAGTACTTC
j_call: TRBJ2-3; v_call: TRBV6-1; d_call: -; clone_size: -; cdr3_aa: CASSEPGVGDTQYF; cdr3_nt: TGTGCCAGCAGTGAACCAGGGGTAGGAGATACGCAGTATTTT
j_call: TRBJ1-2; v_call: TRBV6-2/TRBV6-3; d_call: -; clone_size: -; cdr3_aa: CASSRDFGYTF; cdr3_nt: TGTGCCAGCAGTCGGGATTTTGGCTACACCTTC
j_call: TRBJ1-2; v_call: TRBV4-1; d_call: -; clone_size: -; cdr3_aa: CASSPTGQTGFRGYTF; cdr3_nt: TGCGCCAGCAGCCCCACCGGACAGACAGGTTTTCGTGGCTACACCTTC
j_call: TRBJ2-5; v_call: TRBV6-1; d_call: TRBD1; clone_size: -; cdr3_aa: CASSEAWDRPETQYF; cdr3_nt: TGTGCCAGCAGTGAAGCTTGGGACAGGCCAGAGACCCAGTACTTC
j_call: TRBJ2-7; v_call: TRBV14; d_call: -; clone_size: -; cdr3_aa: CASSQGRRGREQYF; cdr3_nt: TGTGCCAGCAGCCAAGGTAGGCGGGGGCGCGAGCAGTACTTC
j_call: TRBJ1-5; v_call: TRBV28; d_call: -; clone_size: -; cdr3_aa: CASRSGVNQPQHF; cdr3_nt: TGTGCCAGCAGGTCCGGGGTCAATCAGCCCCAGCATTTT
j_call: TRBJ2-7; v_call: TRBV30; d_call: -; clone_size: -; cdr3_aa: CAWSPVNSYEQYF; cdr3_nt: TGTGCCTGGAGCCCAGTGAACTCCTACGAGCAGTACTTC
j_call: TRBJ1-5; v_call: TRBV7-7; d_call: TRBD1; clone_size: -; cdr3_aa: CASSPHRGYSNQPQHF; cdr3_nt: TGTGCTAGCAGCCCGCACAGGGGATATAGCAATCAGCCCCAGCATTTT
j_call: TRBJ2-7; v_call: TRBV7-3; d_call: TRBD2; clone_size: -; cdr3_aa: CASSSLPGLAPHEQYF; cdr3_nt: TGTGCCAGCAGCTCACTCCCGGGACTAGCTCCCCACGAGCAGTACTTC
j_call: TRBJ2-1; v_call: TRBV3-1/TRBV3-2; d_call: -; clone_size: -; cdr3_aa: CASSRELVSSYNEQFF; cdr3_nt: TGTGCCAGCAGTCGGGAGTTAGTGAGCTCCTACAATGAGCAGTTCTTC
j_call: TRBJ2-1; v_call: TRBV30; d_call: -; clone_size: -; cdr3_aa: CAWSVLVNEQFF; cdr3_nt: TGTGCCTGGAGTGTACTAGTAAATGAGCAGTTCTTC
j_call: TRBJ2-7; v_call: TRBV7-9; d_call: -; clone_size: -; cdr3_aa: CASSLGAVLDEQYF; cdr3_nt: TGTGCCAGCAGCTTAGGAGCGGTCCTGGACGAGCAGTACTTC
j_call: TRBJ2-3; v_call: TRBV5-1; d_call: -; clone_size: once; cdr3_aa: CASSEEGATDTQYF; cdr3_nt: TGCGCCAGCAGCGAGGAGGGAGCCACAGATACGCAGTATTTT
j_call: TRBJ2-7; v_call: TRBV6-2/TRBV6-3; d_call: TRBD2; clone_size: -; cdr3_aa: CASSYSGGGNEQYF; cdr3_nt: TGTGCCAGCAGTTATAGCGGGGGAGGAAACGAGCAGTACTTC
j_call: TRBJ2-1; v_call: TRBV5-4; d_call: TRBD2; clone_size: -; cdr3_aa: CASSLDSGRLDEQFF; cdr3_nt: TGTGCCAGCAGCTTGGATAGCGGGAGGTTGGATGAGCAGTTCTTC
j_call: TRBJ1-1; v_call: TRBV5-1; d_call: -; clone_size: -; cdr3_aa: CASSLAKSNTEAFF; cdr3_nt: TGCGCCAGCAGCTTGGCCAAATCGAACACTGAAGCTTTCTTT
j_call: TRBJ1-2; v_call: TRBV19; d_call: -; clone_size: -; cdr3_aa: CASSIIGGRVEGYTF; cdr3_nt: TGTGCCAGTAGTATCATCGGGGGGCGAGTAGAAGGCTACACCTTC
j_call: TRBJ1-6; v_call: TRBV12-3/TRBV12-4; d_call: TRBD1; clone_size: -; cdr3_aa: CASSNQGASPLHF; cdr3_nt: TGTGCCAGCAGTAACCAGGGGGCTTCACCCCTCCACTTT
j_call: TRBJ2-3; v_call: TRBV4-1; d_call: TRBD1; clone_size: -; cdr3_aa: CASSLDRVVTDTQYF; cdr3_nt: TGCGCCAGCAGCCTCGACAGGGTTGTGACAGATACGCAGTATTTT
j_call: TRBJ2-1; v_call: TRBV27; d_call: -; clone_size: -; cdr3_aa: CASRSSGVYNEQFF; cdr3_nt: TGTGCCAGCAGATCCTCCGGGGTATACAATGAGCAGTTCTTC
j_call: TRBJ2-7; v_call: TRBV4-2; d_call: -; clone_size: -; cdr3_aa: CASSQDQYEQYF; cdr3_nt: TGTGCCAGCAGCCAAGATCAATACGAGCAGTACTTC
j_call: TRBJ1-5; v_call: TRBV10-1; d_call: TRBD1; clone_size: -; cdr3_aa: CASSGTGDQPQHF; cdr3_nt: TGCGCCAGCAGCGGGACAGGGGATCAGCCCCAGCATTTT
j_call: TRBJ2-1; v_call: TRBV12-3/TRBV12-4; d_call: -; clone_size: -; cdr3_aa: CASSFQGEEGRFF; cdr3_nt: TGTGCCAGCAGTTTTCAAGGTGAGGAGGGCCGGTTCTTC
j_call: TRBJ2-7; v_call: TRBV6-5; d_call: -; clone_size: -; cdr3_aa: CASTGQNYEQYF; cdr3_nt: TGTGCCAGCACCGGACAGAACTACGAGCAGTACTTC